A selection of T cell receptor beta chains follows, all from one sample in a study of blood T cells in healthy people across ages. TCRdb fed the 5' RACE reads into MiXCR, producing one record per CDR3 protein. Counted here are 650,000 to 800,000 distinct CDR3 sequences, 44% occurring once; the ten biggest clones make up roughly 18%. Sequencing was carried out using blood. All receptors come from a man aged 60-69 years in good health. Both conserved end residues are part of each CDR3. The D gene is left open where the match is weak. Clone size is not always given. Where it is, it says once, few, many or a class for expanded clones.

j_call: TRBJ2-7; cdr3_length: 15; d_call: TRBD2; v_call: TRBV5-1; clone_size: .; cdr3_nt: TGCGCCAGCAGCTGGAGCGGGGGTAGCTCCTACGAGCAGTACTTC; cdr3_aa: CASSWSGGSSYEQYF
j_call: TRBJ1-2; cdr3_length: 12; d_call: .; v_call: TRBV7-9; clone_size: .; cdr3_nt: TGTGCCAGCAGCCCTACAGGGAATGGCTACACCTTC; cdr3_aa: CASSPTGNGYTF
j_call: TRBJ2-1; cdr3_length: 14; d_call: .; v_call: TRBV2; clone_size: .; cdr3_nt: TGTGCCAGCGGAGCGGACGGCCGGGTAAATGAGCAGTTCTTC; cdr3_aa: CASGADGRVNEQFF
j_call: TRBJ1-4; cdr3_length: 14; d_call: .; v_call: TRBV20-1; clone_size: .; cdr3_nt: TGCAGTGCTAGGGGGGCCAGGCTTAATGAAAAACTGTTTTTT; cdr3_aa: CSARGARLNEKLFF
j_call: TRBJ1-2; cdr3_length: 16; d_call: .; v_call: TRBV14; clone_size: once; cdr3_nt: TGTGCCAGCAGCCAATTCGGGACACCCACTAACTATGGCTACACCTTC; cdr3_aa: CASSQFGTPTNYGYTF
j_call: TRBJ2-5; cdr3_length: 14; d_call: .; v_call: TRBV5-1; clone_size: few; cdr3_nt: TGCGCCAGCAGCCCCCGCCAAGCCAGAGAGACCCAGTACTTC; cdr3_aa: CASSPRQARETQYF
j_call: TRBJ2-5; cdr3_length: 14; d_call: .; v_call: TRBV2; clone_size: few; cdr3_nt: TGTGCCAGCAGTAAGGGTGGTCAAACACCCCAGCAGTACTTC; cdr3_aa: CASSKGGQTPQQYF
j_call: TRBJ1-4; cdr3_length: 13; d_call: .; v_call: TRBV30; clone_size: .; cdr3_nt: TGTGCCTGGAGGGGGGGGCCGAATGAAAAGCTGTTTTTT; cdr3_aa: CAWRGGPNEKLFF
j_call: TRBJ1-6; cdr3_length: 13; d_call: .; v_call: TRBV20-1; clone_size: .; cdr3_nt: TGCAGTGCTATGGGCTATCCAGATTCACCCCTCCACTTT; cdr3_aa: CSAMGYPDSPLHF
j_call: TRBJ2-7; cdr3_length: 10; d_call: .; v_call: TRBV4-3; clone_size: .; cdr3_nt: TGCGCCAGCAGCCCCCGGGTCTCGTACTTC; cdr3_aa: CASSPRVSYF
j_call: TRBJ2-7; cdr3_length: 13; d_call: .; v_call: TRBV5-6; clone_size: .; cdr3_nt: TGTGCCAGCAGCTTGGTCCTCCGGGGGGAGCAGTACTTC; cdr3_aa: CASSLVLRGEQYF
j_call: TRBJ2-5; cdr3_length: 13; d_call: .; v_call: TRBV7-2; clone_size: .; cdr3_nt: TGTGCCAGCAGCCCCCCCTGGGGAGAGACCCAGTACTTC; cdr3_aa: CASSPPWGETQYF
j_call: TRBJ2-5; cdr3_length: 14; d_call: .; v_call: TRBV5-1; clone_size: few; cdr3_nt: TGCGCCAGCAGCCTGAATGCAGGGGAAATACGGCAGTACTTC; cdr3_aa: CASSLNAGEIRQYF
j_call: TRBJ1-1; cdr3_length: 11; d_call: .; v_call: TRBV6-2/TRBV6-3; clone_size: .; cdr3_nt: TGTGCCAGCAGTTACTATCTAGAAGCTTTCTTT; cdr3_aa: CASSYYLEAFF
j_call: TRBJ2-5; cdr3_length: 14; d_call: .; v_call: TRBV9; clone_size: .; cdr3_nt: TGTGCCAGCAGCGTAGGGCAGGGGTTAGAGACCCAGTACTTC; cdr3_aa: CASSVGQGLETQYF
j_call: TRBJ2-4; cdr3_length: 18; d_call: .; v_call: TRBV18; clone_size: .; cdr3_nt: TGTGCCAGCTCACCACCGGTGGCAGGCCTCTTAGCCAAAAACATTCAGTACTTC; cdr3_aa: CASSPPVAGLLAKNIQYF
j_call: TRBJ2-7; cdr3_length: 16; d_call: TRBD2; v_call: TRBV7-2; clone_size: .; cdr3_nt: TGTGCCAGCAGCCCCTCCGGGGGGGCGAATCCCTACGAGCAGTACTTC; cdr3_aa: CASSPSGGANPYEQYF
j_call: TRBJ2-3; cdr3_length: 16; d_call: TRBD2; v_call: TRBV4-3; clone_size: .; cdr3_nt: TGCGCCAGCAGCCCTCGACTAGCGGGGGGGACAGATACGCAGTATTTT; cdr3_aa: CASSPRLAGGTDTQYF
j_call: TRBJ1-1; cdr3_length: 16; d_call: TRBD1; v_call: TRBV9; clone_size: .; cdr3_nt: TGTGCCAGCAGCGTAGGGAGTGACAGGGGGAACACTGAAGCTTTCTTT; cdr3_aa: CASSVGSDRGNTEAFF
j_call: TRBJ2-1; cdr3_length: 16; d_call: .; v_call: TRBV3-1; clone_size: .; cdr3_nt: TGTGCCAGCAGCCAAGAGGGCAGAAAGCGCGCGAATGAGCAGTTCTTC; cdr3_aa: CASSQEGRKRANEQFF
j_call: TRBJ1-1; cdr3_length: 14; d_call: .; v_call: TRBV6-1; clone_size: .; cdr3_nt: TGTGCCAGCAGAAGTGCAGGGTGGAACACTGAAGCTTTCTTT; cdr3_aa: CASRSAGWNTEAFF
j_call: TRBJ2-4; cdr3_length: 14; d_call: TRBD1; v_call: TRBV20-1; clone_size: .; cdr3_nt: TGCAGTGCTTCACAGGGGTCCATAGGTAACATTCAGTACTTC; cdr3_aa: CSASQGSIGNIQYF
j_call: TRBJ2-1; cdr3_length: 16; d_call: .; v_call: TRBV11-1; clone_size: few; cdr3_nt: TGTGCCAGCAGCTTAGTGGAGGGGGCATTGTCGGATGAGCAGTTCTTC; cdr3_aa: CASSLVEGALSDEQFF
j_call: TRBJ2-7; cdr3_length: 17; d_call: TRBD1; v_call: TRBV2; clone_size: .; cdr3_nt: TGTGCCAGCAGTGAGATAGGCCCAGGGGGCCCTCCGTACGAGCAGTACTTC; cdr3_aa: CASSEIGPGGPPYEQYF
j_call: TRBJ2-3; cdr3_length: 16; d_call: TRBD2; v_call: TRBV7-3; clone_size: .; cdr3_nt: TGTGCCAGCAGCTTAACTAGCGGGTTCAACGCAGATACGCAGTATTTT; cdr3_aa: CASSLTSGFNADTQYF
j_call: TRBJ2-7; cdr3_length: 18; d_call: .; v_call: TRBV3-1; clone_size: .; cdr3_nt: TGTGCCAGCAGCCCGGGTCTGGGCCCTCTAGGAAGCTCCTACGAGCAGTACTTC; cdr3_aa: CASSPGLGPLGSSYEQYF
j_call: TRBJ2-1; cdr3_length: 14; d_call: .; v_call: TRBV7-9; clone_size: few; cdr3_nt: TGTGCCAGCAGCCCTATTGAACGATACAATGAGCAGTTCTTC; cdr3_aa: CASSPIERYNEQFF
j_call: TRBJ2-7; cdr3_length: 13; d_call: .; v_call: TRBV6-2/TRBV6-3; clone_size: few; cdr3_nt: TGTGCCAGCAGTTACACCAACAGCTACGAGCAGTACTTC; cdr3_aa: CASSYTNSYEQYF
j_call: TRBJ2-3; cdr3_length: 16; d_call: TRBD2; v_call: TRBV4-3; clone_size: few; cdr3_nt: TGCGCCAGCAGCTCGAGGACTAGCGGGGCCACAGATACGCAGTATTTT; cdr3_aa: CASSSRTSGATDTQYF
j_call: TRBJ1-5; cdr3_length: 13; d_call: .; v_call: TRBV6-1; clone_size: many; cdr3_nt: TGTGCCAGCAGTGAGGGGATATCTCAGCCCCAGCATTTT; cdr3_aa: CASSEGISQPQHF
j_call: TRBJ2-3; cdr3_length: 17; d_call: TRBD2; v_call: TRBV6-5; clone_size: once; cdr3_nt: TGTGCCAGCAGTTACTCGATGGCGGGGGTGGGCACAGATACGCAGTATTTT; cdr3_aa: CASSYSMAGVGTDTQYF
j_call: TRBJ2-5; cdr3_length: 14; d_call: TRBD1; v_call: TRBV7-2; clone_size: few; cdr3_nt: TGTGCCAGCAGCTCCGGCTCCTCAGGGGGGACCCAGTACTTC; cdr3_aa: CASSSGSSGGTQYF
j_call: TRBJ2-5; cdr3_length: 16; d_call: TRBD2; v_call: TRBV4-3; clone_size: .; cdr3_nt: TGCGCCAGCAGCCAAGCAATGGGGGGCGGGAGGGAGACCCAGTACTTC; cdr3_aa: CASSQAMGGGRETQYF
j_call: TRBJ2-6; cdr3_length: 18; d_call: .; v_call: TRBV3-1; clone_size: .; cdr3_nt: TGTGCCAGCAGCCAAATCCCGGGACGGCCCCCTGGGGCCAACGTCCTGACTTTC; cdr3_aa: CASSQIPGRPPGANVLTF